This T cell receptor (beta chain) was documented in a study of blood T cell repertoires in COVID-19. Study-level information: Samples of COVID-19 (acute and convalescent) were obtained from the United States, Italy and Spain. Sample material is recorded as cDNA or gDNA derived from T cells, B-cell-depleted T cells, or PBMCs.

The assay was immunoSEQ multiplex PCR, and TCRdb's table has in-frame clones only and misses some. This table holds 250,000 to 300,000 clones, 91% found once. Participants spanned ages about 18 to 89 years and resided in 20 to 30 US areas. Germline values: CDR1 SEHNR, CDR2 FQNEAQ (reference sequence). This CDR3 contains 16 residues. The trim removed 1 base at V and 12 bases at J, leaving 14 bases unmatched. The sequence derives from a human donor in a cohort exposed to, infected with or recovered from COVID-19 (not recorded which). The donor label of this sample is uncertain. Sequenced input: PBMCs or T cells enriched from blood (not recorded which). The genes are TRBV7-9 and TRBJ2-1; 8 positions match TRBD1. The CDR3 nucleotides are TGTGCCAGCAGCTTAGAAAATTTAGGGACAGGCGTTGGGCAGTTCTTC. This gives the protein CASSLENLGTGVGQFF.